Listed here are 9 T cell receptor beta chains from one sample, sequenced in a study of prognosis after radiotherapy for stage I lung cancer. The study amplified the TCR beta CDR3 region from genomic DNA. This amplification was carried out by two rounds of multiplex PCR. The first PCR round targeted every TRBV and TRBJ gene with specific primers. TCRdb recomputed calls from the multiplex PCR reads with MiXCR, one row per CDR3 protein. Of more than 25,000 distinct CDR3 sequences in the sample, about 29% are singletons; the top ten hold 30% to 35%. The source was PBMCs, collected before or after stereotactic body radiation therapy (not recorded which). These receptors originate from a donor over 45 with non-small cell lung cancer.

This clonotype has ten or more counts. The chain is built from TRBV7-9 and TRBJ2-3; no clear D gene. The V gene's germline CDR1 is SEHNR and CDR2 FQNEAQ (reference sequence). V lost 3 bases, J lost 5 bases, and 12 bases lay in between. CDR3 size: 14 residues. DNA for the CDR3: TGTGCCAGCAGCTTTGGCAGGTCCCTAGATACGCAGTATTTT. Its protein is CASSFGRSLDTQYF.

In its sample, this clonotype was seen once. One junction end does not reproduce the germline sequence, and a read error may be involved. The V call is TRBV28, the J call TRBJ2-3; no definite D call. The CDR3 spans 14 residues. Germline CDR1 is MDHEN and CDR2 is SYDVKM. In DNA, the CDR3 is TGTGCCAGCAGTACGAGACATGGCACAGATACACAGTATTTT. Translating gives CASSTRHGTDTQYF. Using reference TRBV28 and TRBJ2-3 for the parts outside the CDR3, the full variable domain is DVKVTQSSRYLVKRTGEKVFLECVQDMDHENMFWYRQDPGLGLRLIYFSYDVKMKEKGDIPEGYSVSREKKERFSLILESASTNQTSMYLCASSTRHGTDTQYFGPGTRLTVL.

This clonotype was recorded at least ten times. J is TRBJ2-2 and V is TRBV5-1; D may be TRBD1 (6 bases). The CDR3 runs to 15 residues. Germline CDR1 reads SGHRS; CDR2 reads YFSETQ. Trimming pared 4 bases from V and 5 bases from J, leaving 15 bases between. CDR3 nucleotides: TGCGCCAGCAGCGGGGGCAGGGTTGGTACCGGGGAGCTGTTTTTT. This translates into CASSGGRVGTGELFF.

In this sample, this clonotype turned up a few times. CDR3 nucleotide sequence: TGTGCCAGCAGCCGACAGGGGGACACCGGGGAGCTGTTTTTT. It yields the protein CASSRQGDTGELFF. This chain links TRBV12-3 or TRBV12-4 with TRBJ2-2, with 9 bases fitting TRBD1. The CDR3 runs to 14 residues. Trimming took 6 bases from V and 3 from J; bases not matched to a gene: 2.

There are many counts of this clonotype. This sequence joins TRBV7-3 and TRBJ1-2; TRBD1 might be the D (5 bases). With 5 bases removed from V and 2 bases from J, the gap between germline ends came to 18 bases. The CDR3 loop spans 16 amino acids. Germline V lookup: CDR1 SGHTA, CDR2 FQGTGA. CDR3 protein: CASSPPGGAANYGYTF. As DNA, the CDR3 is TGTGCCAGCAGCCCGCCCGGGGGAGCGGCAAACTATGGCTACACCTTC. Using reference TRBV7-3 and TRBJ1-2 for the parts outside the CDR3, the full variable domain is GAGVSQTPSNKVTEKGKYVELRCDPISGHTALYWYRQSLGQGPEFLIYFQGTGAADDSGLPNDRFFAVRPEGSVSTLKIQRTERGDSAVYLCASSPPGGAANYGYTFGSGTRLTVV.

As to this clonotype: A much larger clone lies a single base off, so this may be a read error. The V and J genes are TRBV5-5 and TRBJ2-7, with D possibly matching TRBD2 (6 bases). V gave up 4 bases and J gave up 2 bases, with 16 bases separating them. This CDR3 is built from 15 residues. The germline CDR1 and CDR2 sequences are SGHKS and YYEKEE (reference sequence). CDR3 region: CASSTRGMVPYEQYF. CDR3 nucleotide sequence: TGTGCCAGCAGCACCCGCGGGATGGTCCCCTACGAGCAGTACTTC.

This clonotype was seen at least ten times. The chain couples TRBV6-1 to TRBJ2-2, with 10 bases matching TRBD2. Germline V gene lookup returns CDR1 MNHNS and CDR2 SASEGT. V shed 5 bases, J shed 1 base, and the junction held 4 bases outside the gene matches. The CDR3 runs 16 residues. CDR3 sequence (DNA): TGTGCCAGCAGTCCAGGACTAGCGGTGAACACCGGGGAGCTGTTTTTT. Translated, it gives CASSPGLAVNTGELFF.

Points on this clonotype: A read error may produce the germline difference seen at one junction end. This CDR3 is CAISLSRDGAYEQYF. For the CDR3, the DNA is TGTGCCATCAGTTTGTCCCGGGACGGTGCCTACGAGCAGTACTTC. V and J are TRBV6-5 and TRBJ2-7; D is possibly TRBD1 or TRBD2 (5 bases each). The CDR3 has 15 amino acids. The germline gives CDR1 MNHEY, CDR2 SVGAGI.

On this clonotype itself: Just one base apart from a much larger clone, this may be a read error. The V call is TRBV6-9, the J call TRBJ1-1; TRBD1 is a possible D gene (5 bases). CDR3 length equals 14 residues. The germline gives CDR1 MNHGY, CDR2 SVAAGI. As DNA, the CDR3 is TGTGCCAGCAGTTACGCGGGGCCTTACACTGAAGCTCTCTTT. Amino acid sequence: CASSYAGPYTEALF.